A selection of T cell receptor beta chains follows, all from one sample in a study of control samples from healthy donors and cancer patients. Assay: immunoSEQ multiplex PCR; the TCRdb copy retains only in-frame clones and omits some. This table has about 180,000 clones, 80% to 95% appearing once. The specimen sequenced was blood. These receptor sequences come from a woman between 40 and 50 years old in good health. Each CDR3 is given with its conserved first and last residue. D genes are given only for firm matches. Size values are once, few and many counts, or a class for expanded clones, and some rows have none.

cdr3_aa,cdr3_nt,d_call,clone_size,v_call,j_call
CASSPWDRNTEAFF,TGTGCCAGCAGCCCCTGGGACAGGAACACTGAAGCTTTCTTT,TRBD1,.,TRBV11-2,TRBJ1-1
CASSLIAGEIKKLFF,TGTGCCAGCAGCTTAATTGCAGGGGAAATTAAAAAACTGTTTTTT,.,.,TRBV7-8,TRBJ1-4
CASSLVIGRTDTQYF,TGTGCCAGCAGCTTAGTGATCGGCCGTACAGATACGCAGTATTTT,.,.,TRBV13,TRBJ2-3
CASSGPATRYEQYF,TGTGCCAGCAGCGGGCCGGCGACCAGATACGAGCAGTACTTC,.,.,TRBV2,TRBJ2-7
CASSESSDRLYGYTF,TGTGCCAGCAGTGAATCCTCGGACAGGCTCTATGGCTACACCTTC,TRBD1,once,TRBV25-1,TRBJ1-2
CASSPTGPAQPQHF,TGCGCCAGCAGCCCAACAGGGCCTGCCCAGCCCCAGCATTTT,.,.,TRBV5-1,TRBJ1-5
CASSMEGRSGSPLHF,TGTGCCAGTAGTATGGAGGGCAGGTCGGGTTCACCCCTCCACTTT,.,.,TRBV19,TRBJ1-6
CASSQGWAGRAEGTF,TGCGCCAGCAGCCAAGGCTGGGCAGGGAGAGCTGAGGGGACCTTC,.,.,TRBV5-1,TRBJ1-2
CSVDRGVPGTEAFF,TGCAGCGTTGATAGGGGGGTACCGGGCACTGAAGCTTTCTTT,.,.,TRBV29-1,TRBJ1-1
CASSQDTGGDIQYF,TGTGCCAGCAGCCAAGATACAGGCGGGGACATTCAGTACTTC,.,once,TRBV4-2,TRBJ2-4
CASSAQGPVNTEAFF,TGTGCCAGCAGTGCACAGGGGCCGGTGAACACTGAAGCTTTCTTT,TRBD1,.,TRBV2,TRBJ1-1
CASSRGALDDDNEQFF,TGCGCCAGCAGCCGGGGGGCCCTGGATGACGACAATGAGCAGTTCTTC,.,once,TRBV5-1,TRBJ2-1
CASSDGTEMNTEAFF,TGTGCCAGCAGTGATGGGACGGAGATGAACACTGAAGCTTTCTTT,.,.,TRBV6-1,TRBJ1-1
CASSLFSGGDEAFF,TGCGCCAGCAGCTTGTTTTCGGGGGGCGATGAAGCTTTCTTT,.,.,TRBV5-1,TRBJ1-1
CASFRDSMNTEAFF,TGTGCCAGCTTCCGGGACAGTATGAACACTGAAGCTTTCTTT,TRBD1,.,TRBV6-6,TRBJ1-1
CASSLVRGTSSYNEQFF,TGTGCCAGCAGCTTAGTGCGGGGAACCAGCTCCTACAATGAGCAGTTCTTC,.,once,TRBV7-2,TRBJ2-1
CASSRRGGSTDTQYF,TGTGCCAGCAGCCGCAGGGGGGGGAGCACAGATACGCAGTATTTT,.,.,TRBV7-3,TRBJ2-3
CASSESGGAHDEQFF,TGTGCCAGCAGTGAGAGCGGGGGGGCTCATGACGAGCAGTTCTTC,TRBD2,.,TRBV6-4,TRBJ2-1
CATSRDRGSPLHF,TGTGCCACCAGCAGAGACAGGGGTTCACCCCTCCACTTT,.,.,TRBV15,TRBJ1-6
CASSSPGQGTNEQFF,TGCGCCAGCAGCTCGCCGGGACAGGGTACGAATGAGCAGTTCTTC,TRBD1,once,TRBV5-1,TRBJ2-1
CASTSYNEQFF,TGTGCCAGCACTAGCTACAATGAGCAGTTCTTC,.,.,TRBV2,TRBJ2-1